This T cell receptor (beta chain) was obtained from a study of CD8 T cells in ankylosing spondylitis. General observations from the study: According to the report, clones linked to the disease were significantly enriched in matched synovial fluid samples taken from ankylosing spondylitis patients. Disease-linked clones, CD8+, were relatively rare in peripheral blood. A motif of 7 or 8 highly homologous TCR beta variants was seen as apparently characteristic of ankylosing spondylitis blood.

Germline V gene sequence: CDR1 MNHNS, CDR2 SASEGT. CDR3 size: 15 residues. The J segment lost 5 bases and the V segment lost 7 bases, leaving 7 bases of the junction unmatched. Regarding this clonotype: The antigen remains undetermined.

Quantitative 5'-RACE with molecular barcodes was used to make the TCR beta libraries. TCRdb redid the calling of the 5' RACE reads with MiXCR, one entry per CDR3 protein. The sample lists 450,000 or so distinct CDR3 sequences, 25% to 30% occurring once. The sequence derives from a male donor with ankylosing spondylitis. The rearrangement joins TRBV6-1 to TRBJ2-5; 13 positions match TRBD2. The specimen was blood, either unsorted or a sorted T cell fraction (not recorded which). Here the CDR3 reads CASTWTSGSLETQYF. CDR3 bases: TGTGCCAGCACGTGGACTAGCGGGAGTTTGGAGACCCAGTACTTC.